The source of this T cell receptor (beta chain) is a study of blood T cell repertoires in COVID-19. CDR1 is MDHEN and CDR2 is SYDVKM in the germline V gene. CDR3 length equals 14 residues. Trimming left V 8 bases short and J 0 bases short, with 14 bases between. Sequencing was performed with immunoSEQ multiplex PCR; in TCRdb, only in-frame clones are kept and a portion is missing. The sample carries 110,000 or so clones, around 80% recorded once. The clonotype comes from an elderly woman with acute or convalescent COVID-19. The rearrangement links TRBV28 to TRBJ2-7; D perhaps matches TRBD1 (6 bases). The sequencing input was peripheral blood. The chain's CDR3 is CASVKQGSSYEQYF. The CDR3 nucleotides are TGTGCCAGCGTCAAACAGGGTAGCTCCTACGAGCAGTACTTC.